The clone carrying this TCR beta chain was seen just once. The record originates from a study of radiotherapy plus CTLA-4 blockade in lung cancer. Sequencing used immunoSEQ multiplex PCR; TCRdb keeps in-frame clones, though not all of them. The repertoire has over 50,000 clones, under 80% of them found once; the top ten carry roughly 15%. The CDR3 extends over 12 amino acids. Germline lookup yields CDR1 MNHEY and CDR2 SMNVEV (reference sequence). Trimming stripped 7 bases from V and 6 bases from J, with 12 bases between. Sequencing was performed on peripheral blood, taken from a patient treated with radiotherapy plus ipilimumab. The chain recombines TRBV27 with TRBJ1-2; D possibly corresponds to TRBD1 (6 bases). The origin of this receptor is a human donor with non-small cell lung cancer who had a complete response to radiotherapy plus ipilimumab. The CDR3 loop reads CASKSGDNGYTF. CDR3 bases: TGTGCCAGCAAGTCTGGGGACAATGGCTACACCTTC.